The 8 T cell receptor beta chains reported below all come from one sample, sequenced in a study of regulatory T cells in long-lasting Graves disease. Time point: newly diagnosed GD, antithyroid drugs for less than 3 months. Making the TCR library involved RNA that had been extracted from PBMCs. Sequencing libraries for TCR beta were prepared with iRepertoire HTBI primers and Arm-PCR of CDR3 regions. TCRdb reanalysed the multiplex PCR reads using MiXCR and keeps one entry per CDR3 protein. Among approximately 470,000 distinct CDR3 sequences listed, around 16% were seen once. These data are also associated with another study on T cells in Graves' hyperthyroidism and ophthalmopathy.

The input for sequencing was peripheral blood mononuclear cells (PBMCs), taken at new diagnosis, from a patient treated with antithyroid drugs. These receptors were obtained from a man aged 35 to 55 with Graves disease.

A note on this clonotype: This sequence may be a read error, since a much larger clone differs from it by one base. V gene TRBV5-1 combines with J gene TRBJ2-5, with TRBD2 matching over 8 bases. V lost 0 bases to trimming and J lost 11 bases; unmatched junction nucleotides: 21. The CDR3 has 18 amino acids. Germline values: CDR1 SGHRS, CDR2 YFSETQ. The CDR3 DNA is TGCGCCAGCAGCTTGGCTCGTGGGGGGGCAAAGCGGGGGAATGAGCAGTACTTC. Its translation: CASSLARGGAKRGNEQYF.

This clonotype was seen repeatedly, ten times or more. The rearrangement joins TRBV5-1 to TRBJ2-1; the D is unclear. Germline CDR1 and CDR2: SGHRS and YFSETQ. The CDR3 loop spans 13 amino acids. Trimming removed 6 bases from V and 0 bases from J, with 7 bases in between. Here the CDR3 reads CASKQSSYNEQFF. CDR3 in DNA: TGCGCCAGCAAGCAGAGCTCCTACAATGAGCAGTTCTTC.

This clonotype was counted ten times or more. The V and J genes are TRBV2 and TRBJ2-1; D might be TRBD2 (5 bases). Trimming left V 4 bases short and J 0 bases short, with 13 bases between. CDR3 length: 16 amino acids. Germline loops: CDR1 SNHLY, CDR2 FYNNEI. The CDR3 bases are TGTGCCAGCAGTGTCCGTGGGAGAAGCTCCTACAATGAGCAGTTCTTC. Translating gives CASSVRGRSSYNEQFF.

This clonotype turned up a few times. The V gene is TRBV6-6, the J gene TRBJ1-2; perhaps TRBD1 as D (6 bases). There are 15 residues in the CDR3. The germline V and J ends were trimmed by 0 bases and 7 bases, with 15 bases remaining between them. In germline, CDR1 is MNHNY, CDR2 SVGAGI (reference sequence). This CDR3 reads CASSYSYLRGGGYTF. For the CDR3, the DNA is TGTGCCAGCAGTTACTCGTACCTGAGGGGGGGTGGCTACACCTTC.

This clonotype was counted many times. The CDR3 DNA sequence: TGCGCCAGCAGCCCGGCTAGCCTCGGACAGCTGAACACTGAAGCTTTCTTT. The encoded protein is CASSPASLGQLNTEAFF. The V gene is TRBV5-1, the J gene TRBJ1-1; a possible D gene is TRBD1 (6 bases). Germline CDR1 reads SGHRS; CDR2 reads YFSETQ. CDR3 length: 17 amino acids. The ends were cut back, 4 bases at V and 0 bases at J, with 19 bases in the middle.

In its sample, this clonotype was seen a few times. The rearrangement joins TRBV6-4 to TRBJ1-4; TRBD1 matches at 9 bases. This CDR3 contains 14 residues. V shed 8 bases and J 7 bases; nucleotides not matched to a gene: 8. In germline, CDR1 is MRHNA, CDR2 SNTAGT. CDR3 nucleotide sequence: TGTGCCAGCGATAAACAGGGGGCGGGTGAAAAACTGTTTTTT. Protein sequence: CASDKQGAGEKLFF.

The chain joins TRBV25-1 to TRBJ2-1, with 7 positions matching TRBD2. CDR3 length: 14 residues. V dropped 10 bases and J dropped 0; count of bases not matched to a gene: 6. The germline V gene has CDR1 MGHDK and CDR2 SYGVNS. CDR3 sequence (DNA): TGTGCCACCGGGGGGAGAAGCTCCTACAATGAGCAGTTCTTC. Protein product: CATGGRSSYNEQFF.

This clonotype appeared many times. The chain links TRBV27 to TRBJ2-5; TRBD2 agrees at 7 bases. This CDR3 is 19 amino acids long. Germline assignment: CDR1 MNHEY and CDR2 SMNVEV (reference sequence). V was pared by 5 bases and J by 2 bases, with 20 bases of the junction left unmatched. The CDR3 reads CASSPLFREAPQKQETQYF. CDR3 DNA sequence: TGTGCCAGCAGTCCCCTCTTCCGGGAGGCCCCACAAAAACAAGAGACCCAGTACTTC.